This T cell receptor beta chain was documented in a study of T cells in tuberculosis. V gave up 4 bases and J gave up 6 bases, with 10 bases separating them. CDR1 SGHVS and CDR2 FQNEAQ come from the germline V gene. There are 13 residues in the CDR3. Produced via immunoSEQ multiplex PCR; TCRdb's table is partial and in-frame only. The sample includes 35,000 to 50,000 clones, around 94% of them seen just once. The chain recombines TRBV7-8 with TRBJ2-1; a possible D gene is TRBD2 (5 bases). Sample: PBMCs. The clonotype comes from a donor aged 10-29 years with latent tuberculosis or without tuberculosis infection. Some clones in this sample may be carry-over from other donors' samples. The DNA for the CDR3 is TGTGCCAGCAGCTGGGAGCGATTCAATGAGCAGTTCTTC. Protein product: CASSWERFNEQFF.